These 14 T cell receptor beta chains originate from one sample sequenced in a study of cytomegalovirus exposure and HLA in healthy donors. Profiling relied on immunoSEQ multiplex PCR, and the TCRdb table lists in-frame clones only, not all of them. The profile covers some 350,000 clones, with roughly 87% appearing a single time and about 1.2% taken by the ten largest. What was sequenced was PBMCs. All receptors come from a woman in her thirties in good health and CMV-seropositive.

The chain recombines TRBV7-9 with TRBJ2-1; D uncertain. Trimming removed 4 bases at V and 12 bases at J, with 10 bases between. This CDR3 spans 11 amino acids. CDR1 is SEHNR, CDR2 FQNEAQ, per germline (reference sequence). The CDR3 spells CASSYIEGQFF. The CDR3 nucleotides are TGTGCCAGCAGCTACATAGAAGGGCAGTTCTTC.

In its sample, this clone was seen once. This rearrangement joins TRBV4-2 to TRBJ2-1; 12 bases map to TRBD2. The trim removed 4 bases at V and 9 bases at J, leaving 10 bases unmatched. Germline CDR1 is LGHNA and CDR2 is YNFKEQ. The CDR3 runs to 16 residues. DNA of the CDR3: TGTGCCAGCAGCCCCCTGACTAGCGGGAGTCTCAGTGAGCAGTTCTTC. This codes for CASSPLTSGSLSEQFF.

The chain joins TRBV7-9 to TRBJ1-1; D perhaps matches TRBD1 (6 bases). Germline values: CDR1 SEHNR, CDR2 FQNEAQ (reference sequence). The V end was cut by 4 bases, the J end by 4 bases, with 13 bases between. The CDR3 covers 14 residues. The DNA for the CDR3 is TGTGCCAGCAGCTCAGGGACACCTGCCACTGAAGCTTTCTTT. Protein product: CASSSGTPATEAFF. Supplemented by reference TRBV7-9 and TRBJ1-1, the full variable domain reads DTGVSQNPRHKITKRGQNVTFRCDPISEHNRLYWYRQTLGQGPEFLTYFQNEAQLEKSRLLSDRFSAERPKGSFSTLEIQRTEQGDSAMYLCASSSGTPATEAFFGQGTRLTVV.

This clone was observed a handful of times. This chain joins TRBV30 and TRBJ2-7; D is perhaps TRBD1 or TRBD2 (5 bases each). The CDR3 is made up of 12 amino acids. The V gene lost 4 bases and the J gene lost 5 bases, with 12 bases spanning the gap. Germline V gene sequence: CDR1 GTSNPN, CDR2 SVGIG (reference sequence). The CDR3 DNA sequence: TGTGCCTGGACCCCAGGGAGCCACGAGCAGTACTTC. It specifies CAWTPGSHEQYF.

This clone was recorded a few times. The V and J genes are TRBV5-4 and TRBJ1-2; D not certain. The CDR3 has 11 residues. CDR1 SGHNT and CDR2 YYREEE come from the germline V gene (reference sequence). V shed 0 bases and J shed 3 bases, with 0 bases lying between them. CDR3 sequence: CASSLDYGYTF. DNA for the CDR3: TGTGCCAGCAGCTTGGACTATGGCTACACCTTC.

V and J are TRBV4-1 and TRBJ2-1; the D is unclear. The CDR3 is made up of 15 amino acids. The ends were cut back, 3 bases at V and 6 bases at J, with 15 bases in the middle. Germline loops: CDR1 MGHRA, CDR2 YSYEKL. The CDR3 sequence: CASSHTKQPANEQFF. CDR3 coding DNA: TGCGCCAGCAGCCACACCAAGCAACCGGCCAATGAGCAGTTCTTC.

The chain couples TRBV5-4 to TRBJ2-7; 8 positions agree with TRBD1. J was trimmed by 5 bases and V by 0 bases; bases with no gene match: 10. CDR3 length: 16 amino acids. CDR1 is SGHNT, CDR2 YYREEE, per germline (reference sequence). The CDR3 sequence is CASSLGAGGMDDEQYF. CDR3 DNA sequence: TGTGCCAGCAGCTTGGGGGCAGGGGGCATGGATGACGAGCAGTACTTC.

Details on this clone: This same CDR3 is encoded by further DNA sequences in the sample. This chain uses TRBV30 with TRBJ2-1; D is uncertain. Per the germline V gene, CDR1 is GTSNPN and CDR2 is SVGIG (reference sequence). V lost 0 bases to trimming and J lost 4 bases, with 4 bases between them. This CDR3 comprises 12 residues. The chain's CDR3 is CAWSVGYNEQFF. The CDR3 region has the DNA TGTGCCTGGAGTGTCGGTTACAATGAGCAGTTCTTC.

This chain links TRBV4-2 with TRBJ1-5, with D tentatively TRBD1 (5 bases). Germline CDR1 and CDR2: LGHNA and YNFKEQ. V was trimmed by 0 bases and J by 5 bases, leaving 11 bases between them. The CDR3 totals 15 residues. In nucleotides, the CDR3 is TGTGCCAGCAGCCAAGAGAGACAGCCGCATCAGCCCCAGCATTTT. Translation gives CASSQERQPHQPQHF.

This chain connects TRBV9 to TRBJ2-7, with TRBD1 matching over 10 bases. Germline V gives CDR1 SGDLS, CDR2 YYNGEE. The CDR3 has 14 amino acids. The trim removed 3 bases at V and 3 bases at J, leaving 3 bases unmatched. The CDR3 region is CASSDRDRGYEQYF. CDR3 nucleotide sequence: TGTGCCAGCAGCGACCGGGACAGGGGCTACGAGCAGTACTTC.

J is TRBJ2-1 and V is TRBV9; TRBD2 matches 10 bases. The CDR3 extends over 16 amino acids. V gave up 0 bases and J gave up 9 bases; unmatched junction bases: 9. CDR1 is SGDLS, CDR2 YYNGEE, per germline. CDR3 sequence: CASSVEVSGRLGEQFF. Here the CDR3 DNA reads TGTGCCAGCAGCGTAGAGGTTAGCGGGAGGCTTGGTGAGCAGTTCTTC.

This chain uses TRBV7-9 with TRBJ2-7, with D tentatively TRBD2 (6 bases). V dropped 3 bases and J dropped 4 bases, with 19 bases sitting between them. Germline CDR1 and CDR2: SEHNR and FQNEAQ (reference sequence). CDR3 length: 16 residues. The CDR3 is CASSFPPGGLLYEQYF. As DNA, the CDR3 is TGTGCCAGCAGCTTCCCCCCCGGGGGACTCTTATACGAGCAGTACTTC.

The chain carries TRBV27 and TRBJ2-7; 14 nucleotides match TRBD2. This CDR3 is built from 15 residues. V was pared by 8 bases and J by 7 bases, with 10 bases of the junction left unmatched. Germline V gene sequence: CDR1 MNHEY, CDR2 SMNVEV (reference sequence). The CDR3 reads CASGPGLAGVREQYF. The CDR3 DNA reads TGTGCCAGCGGGCCGGGACTAGCGGGAGTGCGGGAGCAGTACTTC.

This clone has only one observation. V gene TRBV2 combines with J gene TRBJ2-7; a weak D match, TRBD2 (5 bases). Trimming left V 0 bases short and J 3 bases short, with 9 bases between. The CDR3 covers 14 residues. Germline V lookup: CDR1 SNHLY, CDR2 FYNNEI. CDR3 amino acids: CASSEAEDGYEQYF. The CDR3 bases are TGTGCCAGCAGTGAAGCGGAGGACGGCTACGAGCAGTACTTC.